These T cell receptor beta chains were read from a single sample in a study of T cells in Graves' hyperthyroidism and ophthalmopathy. TCRdb processed the multiplex PCR reads anew with MiXCR; each CDR3 protein has one entry. The top ten clones hold 7% to 9% of a sample with about 600,000 distinct CDR3 sequences, 11% to 15% of them seen once. The sequenced sample was blood. Every receptor here comes from a woman younger than 35 with Graves' ophthalmopathy. Both conserved end residues are part of each CDR3. The size of a clone is reported for some rows only, either as once, few or many, or as a class for expanded clones.

size	V	J	CDR3
-	TRBV4-1	TRBJ2-7	CASSQVSTAPNYEQYF
-	TRBV27	TRBJ2-7	CASSLIAGGPHEQYF
many	TRBV20-1	TRBJ2-7	CSAGQGYEQYF
many	TRBV11-2	TRBJ2-2	CASSLRASGRDTGELFF
few	TRBV20-1	TRBJ1-5	CSARNSGQGDNQPQHF
many	TRBV24-1	TRBJ2-4	CATSASSGSGLNIQYF
-	TRBV20-1	TRBJ2-1	CSALPLTMIKGNEQFF
many	TRBV18	TRBJ1-4	CASSPFSDNEKLFF
-	TRBV15	TRBJ1-5	CATSRDARGHQPQHF
many	TRBV24-1	TRBJ2-2	CATSSLNTGELFF
few	TRBV19	TRBJ2-5	CASSIQGQETQYF
many	TRBV12-3/TRBV12-4	TRBJ2-3	CASSLSTLLTDTQYF
-	TRBV19	TRBJ2-7	CASSIVGNTYEQYF
many	TRBV7-2	TRBJ2-5	CASSLSDSQETQYF
many	TRBV28	TRBJ1-1	CASSSSRDGITEAFF
-	TRBV7-3	TRBJ1-2	CASSLTGTGGANGYTF
-	TRBV28	TRBJ2-1	CASSLPWFRPSGYNEQFF
many	TRBV7-6	TRBJ2-7	CASSSDRSAEQYF